The 21 T cell receptor beta chains below were found in one sample sequenced in a study of T cell clonality in common variable immunodeficiency. Study conclusions and caveats: Reportedly, TCR beta sequences from common variable immunodeficiency showed fewer deletions and N-nucleotide insertions.

No antigen is known for these receptors. Repertoires were generated with immunoSEQ multiplex PCR, while TCRdb's copy carries only in-frame clones and drops some. This table holds fewer than 20,000 clones. The specimen was peripheral blood mononuclear cells. The origin of the receptors is a human donor with common variable immunodeficiency.

Remarks on this clone: Read coverage stops 3 residues before the CDR3 terminus; the germline J gene supplies the remainder. The rearrangement joins TRBV2 to TRBJ2-1; 8 bases match TRBD2. Germline V CDR1 and CDR2: SNHLY, FYNNEI. J was trimmed by 1 base and V by 6 bases; bases with no gene match: 5. The CDR3 contains 15 residues. The CDR3 bases that were read are TGTGCCAGCAGGGCAGCGGGAGCATCCTACAATGAG. It specifies CASRAAGASYNE. In full, the CDR3 is CASRAAGASYNEQFF.

In terms of frequency, this clone is medium-sized. The DNA read from the CDR3 is TGTGCCAGTAGTCGTCGGACAGGGGGAAACAAGAACACTGAA. Its protein product is CASSRRTGGNKNTE. The whole CDR3 reads CASSRRTGGNKNTEAFF. The V and J genes are TRBV19 and TRBJ1-1; 10 bases agree with TRBD1. The CDR3 end falls 3 residues outside the read, so it is completed with the germline J gene. Germline V lookup: CDR1 LNHDA, CDR2 SQIVND (reference sequence). The CDR3 contains 17 residues. The J segment lost 1 base and the V segment lost 5 bases, leaving 10 bases of the junction unmatched.

Worth noting for this clone: Coverage ceases 3 residues before the CDR3 finishes, and the germline J gene fills in the end. This sequence joins TRBV20-1 and TRBJ1-2; TRBD1 matches at 8 bases. CDR3 length: 14 residues. Germline V CDR1 and CDR2: DFQATT, SNEGSKA (reference sequence). V gave up 1 base and J gave up 6 bases; unmatched junction bases: 7. CDR3 DNA (partial): TGCAGTGCTAGAGGCTTAGACAGGGGAGATGGC. Protein product: CSARGLDRGDG. The complete CDR3 protein is CSARGLDRGDGYTF.

A word on this clone: The read comes to an end 3 residues before the CDR3 does, leaving the germline J gene to fill in the end. The chain couples TRBV19 to TRBJ1-2, with D tentatively TRBD1 (5 bases). This CDR3 has 11 residues. The V gene's germline CDR1 is LNHDA and CDR2 SQIVND (reference sequence). Between the trimmed V and J ends, which lost 9 bases and 4 bases, there was a span of 9 bases. The sequenced CDR3 bases are TGTGCCAGCGACAGCACCTATGGC. This codes for CASDSTYG. The complete CDR3 protein is CASDSTYGYTF.

By frequency, this clone registers medium-sized (0.01 to 0.1%). The CDR3 loop is CASSPQGRTEKLFF. CDR3 bases read: TGTGCCAGCAGTCCTCAGGGGAGGACTGAAAAA. The chain couples TRBV2 to TRBJ1-4; D is possibly TRBD1 (6 bases). Read coverage stops 3 residues before the CDR3 terminus; the germline J gene supplies the remainder. V lost 5 bases to trimming and J lost 7 bases, with 14 bases between them. Germline V lookup: CDR1 SNHLY, CDR2 FYNNEI. The CDR3 sequence is 14 residues long.

Points on this clone: The read ends 3 residues before the CDR3 terminus; that terminus is restored from the germline J gene. The J gene is TRBJ2-3, the V gene TRBV2; the match to TRBD2 covers 8 bases. This CDR3 is 18 amino acids long. With 3 bases clipped from V and 5 bases from J, the junction kept 16 bases outside the gene matches. The V gene's germline CDR1 is SNHLY and CDR2 FYNNEI. CDR3 amino acids: CASSDPYSRGGVRDTQYF. Partial CDR3 DNA: TGTGCCAGCAGTGACCCCTATTCCCGGGGGGGCGTAAGAGATACG.

Points on this clone: The read halts 3 residues ahead of the CDR3 end, with the missing end drawn from the germline J gene. The rearrangement links TRBV10-3 to TRBJ2-7; maybe TRBD1 (5 bases). The V end was cut by 4 bases, the J end by 5 bases, with 18 bases between. The CDR3 has 15 amino acids. Looked up from germline, CDR1 is ENHRY and CDR2 is SYGVKD. The DNA read from the CDR3 is TGTGCCATCAGTGTTGGCAGGGAAGTAATCAACGAG. Translation gives CAISVGREVINE. The whole CDR3 protein reads CAISVGREVINEQYF.

A remark on this clone: The read stops 3 residues short of the end of the CDR3; the missing end is completed from the germline J gene. This chain joins TRBV5-5 and TRBJ1-2; D gene ambiguous. This CDR3 contains 13 residues. V lost 0 bases and J lost 3, with 6 bases in between. In germline, CDR1 is SGHKS, CDR2 YYEKEE (reference sequence). The part of the CDR3 DNA that was read is TGTGCCAGCAGCTTGGCAGGCTACTATGGC. Encoded protein: CASSLAGYYG. From start to end, the CDR3 is CASSLAGYYGYTF.

As concerns this clone: The CDR3 end falls 3 residues outside the read, so it is completed with the germline J gene. This chain joins TRBV11-3 and TRBJ2-7; 11 bases align to TRBD2. J was trimmed by 3 bases and V by 1 base; bases with no gene match: 2. Germline CDR1 reads SGHNT; CDR2 reads YENEEA. The CDR3 loop spans 15 amino acids. Partial CDR3 DNA: TGTGCCAGCAGCTTAGGACTAGCGGGAATCTACGAG. This gives the protein CASSLGLAGIYE. From start to end, the CDR3 is CASSLGLAGIYEQYF.

As concerns this clone: The read halts 3 residues ahead of the CDR3 end, with the missing end drawn from the germline J gene. The V and J genes are TRBV7-3 and TRBJ1-6; no clear D. CDR1 is SGHTA, CDR2 FQGTGA, per germline. The CDR3 covers 13 residues. The ends were cut back, 3 bases at V and 6 bases at J, with 6 bases in the middle. CDR3 protein: CASSFKRNSPLHF. Partial CDR3 DNA: TGTGCCAGCAGCTTCAAGCGTAATTCACCC.

In the case of this clone: The read ends 3 residues before the CDR3 terminus; that terminus is restored from the germline J gene. The genes are TRBV19 and TRBJ2-1; maybe TRBD1 (8 bases). The CDR3 totals 18 residues. The V end lost 8 bases, the J end lost 8 bases, and 31 bases lay between the germline ends. Germline V CDR1 and CDR2: LNHDA, SQIVND (reference sequence). Here the CDR3 reads CASPTRGGYGTGCHEQFF. The CDR3 DNA, read in part, is TGTGCCAGTCCTACCAGGGGGGGATACGGGACAGGATGTCATGAG.

In regard to this clone: The read terminates 3 residues ahead of where the CDR3 ends, so the germline J gene completes it. V usage is TRBV20-1 and J usage is TRBJ2-1; no definite D call. The CDR3 covers 13 residues. Trimming removed 3 bases from V and 3 bases from J, with 9 bases in between. Germline V gives CDR1 DFQATT, CDR2 SNEGSKA (reference sequence). The CDR3 spells CSASKLFYNEQFF. Partial CDR3 DNA: TGCAGTGCTAGCAAACTTTTCTACAATGAG.

Concerning this clone: The CDR3 is cut off 3 residues early in the read; its end comes from the germline J gene. V and J are TRBV7-2 and TRBJ2-7; 9 bases match TRBD1. The germline V gene has CDR1 SGHTA and CDR2 FQGNSA. V dropped 0 bases and J dropped 1; count of bases not matched to a gene: 1. The CDR3 sequence is 15 residues long. Partial CDR3 DNA: TGTGCCAGCAGCTTAGCTGGGACAGGGTCCTACGAG. This gives the protein CASSLAGTGSYE. The complete CDR3 protein is CASSLAGTGSYEQYF.

The CDR3 bases that were read are TGCGCCAGCAGCTCGAATGACTGGAAGAACAATGAG. Its translation is CASSSNDWKNNE. In full, the CDR3 reads CASSSNDWKNNEQFF. The rearrangement links TRBV5-1 to TRBJ2-1; D is unclear. The sequence runs out 3 residues before the end of the CDR3; the remainder is reconstructed from the germline J gene. This CDR3 is 15 amino acids long. Germline CDR1 is SGHRS and CDR2 is YFSETQ. Deletions cut 3 bases from V and 5 bases from J, with 15 bases between.

Concerning this clone: Read sequence stops 3 residues before the CDR3 end, and the germline J gene provides the missing end. The rearrangement joins TRBV28 to TRBJ1-2, with D unresolved. The CDR3 is made up of 13 amino acids. Deletions cut 8 bases from V and 2 bases from J, with 12 bases between. Germline values: CDR1 MDHEN, CDR2 SYDVKM. The CDR3 sequence: CASHRGWNYGYTF. The part of the CDR3 DNA that was read is TGTGCCAGCCATCGGGGATGGAACTATGGC.

Concerning this clone itself: The CDR3 extends 3 residues past the end of the read, so its final part is completed from the germline J gene. The chain combines TRBV5-6 with TRBJ2-7, with a possible D match to TRBD2 (6 bases). V lost 1 base and J lost 4, with 15 bases in between. The CDR3 is 15 residues long. CDR1 and CDR2 from the germline V gene are SGHDT and YYEEEE. CDR3 bases read: TGTGCCAGCAGCTTGTGGGGGGATGTGAGGTACGAG. Protein product: CASSLWGDVRYE. The entire CDR3 reads CASSLWGDVRYEQYF.

As to this clone: Coverage ceases 3 residues before the CDR3 finishes, and the germline J gene fills in the end. V gene TRBV5-6 combines with J gene TRBJ1-6; 9 bases map to TRBD1. The germline CDR1 and CDR2 sequences are SGHDT and YYEEEE. With V trimmed by 2 bases and J by 9 bases, 3 bases remained unmatched. The CDR3 consists of 14 residues. The sequenced part of the CDR3 DNA is TGTGCCAGCAGCTTCTTGGACAGGGGTTCACCC. Translated: CASSFLDRGSP. The whole CDR3 region reads CASSFLDRGSPLHF.

For this clone: The read terminates 3 residues ahead of where the CDR3 ends, so the germline J gene completes it. The rearrangement links TRBV2 to TRBJ2-2; 7 positions match TRBD2. Trimming cost V 6 bases and J 3 bases; bases outside gene matches: 10. Germline V CDR1 and CDR2: SNHLY, FYNNEI. CDR3 size: 16 residues. The CDR3 loop is CASRPNSGAYTGELFF. Incomplete CDR3 DNA: TGTGCCAGCAGGCCAAACAGCGGGGCCTACACCGGGGAG.

Comments on this clone: The sequenced fragment ends 3 residues before the CDR3 boundary, so the rest is inferred from the germline J gene. This rearrangement joins TRBV11-3 to TRBJ2-7, with D possibly matching TRBD1 (5 bases). This CDR3 has 12 residues. Germline CDR1 SGHNT, CDR2 YENEEA. The V end lost 5 bases, the J end lost 2 bases, and 7 bases lay between the germline ends. The DNA read from the CDR3 is TGTGCCAGCAGCCAAGGGGCCTACGAG. Its protein product is CASSQGAYE. The entire CDR3 is CASSQGAYEQYF.

With respect to this clone: Read data end 3 residues before the CDR3 end; the end is taken from the germline J gene. The gene calls are TRBV15 and TRBJ1-1; possibly TRBD1 for D (5 bases). In germline, CDR1 is LNHNV, CDR2 YYDKDF (reference sequence). The CDR3 is 18 residues long. V was pared by 0 bases and J by 3 bases, with 20 bases between. The chain's CDR3 is CATSRDHPGQGVDTEAFF. Partial CDR3 DNA: TGTGCCACCAGCAGAGATCATCCCGGCCAGGGCGTGGACACTGAA.

About this clone itself: The CDR3 end falls 3 residues outside the read, so it is completed with the germline J gene. The chain employs TRBV4-1 and TRBJ1-4; perhaps TRBD1 as D (5 bases). This CDR3 has 16 residues. Germline V gene lookup returns CDR1 MGHRA and CDR2 YSYEKL. V shed 5 bases and J shed 8 bases, with 21 bases lying between them. The covered CDR3 bases are TGCGCCAGCAGCTTTTACCGGGGGGAAATCGACGAAAAA. Protein: CASSFYRGEIDEK. The whole CDR3 sequence reads CASSFYRGEIDEKLFF.